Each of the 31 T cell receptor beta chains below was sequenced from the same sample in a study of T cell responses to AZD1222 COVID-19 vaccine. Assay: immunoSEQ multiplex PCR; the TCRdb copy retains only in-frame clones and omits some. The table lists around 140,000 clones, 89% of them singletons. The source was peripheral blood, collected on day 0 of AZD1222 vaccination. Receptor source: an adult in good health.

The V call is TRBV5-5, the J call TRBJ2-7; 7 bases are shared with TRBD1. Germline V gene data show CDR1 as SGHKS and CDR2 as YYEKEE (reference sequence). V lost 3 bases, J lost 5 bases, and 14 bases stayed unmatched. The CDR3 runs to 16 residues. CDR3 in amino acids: CASSSTARQGNHEQYF. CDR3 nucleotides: TGTGCCAGCAGCTCAACTGCGAGACAGGGAAACCACGAGCAGTACTTC. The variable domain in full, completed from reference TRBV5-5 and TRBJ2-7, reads DAGVTQSPTHLIKTRGQQVTLRCSPISGHKSVSWYQQVLGQGPQFIFQYYEKEERGRGNFPDRFSARQFPNYSSELNVNALLLGDSALYLCASSSTARQGNHEQYFGPGTRLTVT.

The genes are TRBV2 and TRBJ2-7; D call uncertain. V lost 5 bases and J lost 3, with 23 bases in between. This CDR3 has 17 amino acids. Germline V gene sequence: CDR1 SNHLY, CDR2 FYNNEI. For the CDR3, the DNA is TGTGCCAGCAGTATTACGCTAACAAGAGACGGGCACTACGAGCAGTACTTC. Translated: CASSITLTRDGHYEQYF.

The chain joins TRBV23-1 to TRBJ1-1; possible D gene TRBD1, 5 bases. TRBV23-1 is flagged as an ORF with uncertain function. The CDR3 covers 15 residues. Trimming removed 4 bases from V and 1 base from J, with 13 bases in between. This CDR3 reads CASSRPQDKNTEAFF. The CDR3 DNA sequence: TGCGCCAGCAGTCGCCCTCAGGACAAGAACACTGAAGCTTTCTTT.

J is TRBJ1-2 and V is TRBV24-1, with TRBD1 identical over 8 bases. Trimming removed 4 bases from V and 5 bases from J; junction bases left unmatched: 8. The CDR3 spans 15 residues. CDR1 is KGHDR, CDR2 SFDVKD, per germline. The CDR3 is CATSDPTRGLYGYTF. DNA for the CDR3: TGTGCCACCAGTGACCCAACCAGGGGGCTGTATGGCTACACCTTC.

CDR3 amino acids: CASSLKVRLAGANTGELFF. In DNA form, the CDR3 reads TGTGCCAGCAGCTTAAAAGTGAGACTAGCGGGAGCGAACACCGGGGAGCTGTTTTTT. The rearrangement links TRBV7-3 to TRBJ2-2; 12 nucleotides match TRBD2. J gave up 0 bases and V 1 base, and 6 bases lay outside the gene matches. The germline V gene has CDR1 SGHTA and CDR2 FQGTGA. The CDR3 is 19 residues long.

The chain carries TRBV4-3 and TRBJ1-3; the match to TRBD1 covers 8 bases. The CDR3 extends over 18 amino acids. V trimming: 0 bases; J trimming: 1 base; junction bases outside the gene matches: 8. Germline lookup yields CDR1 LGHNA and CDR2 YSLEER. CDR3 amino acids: CASSQDGSQGASGNTIYF. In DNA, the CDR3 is TGCGCCAGCAGCCAAGATGGATCGCAGGGGGCATCTGGAAACACCATATATTTT.

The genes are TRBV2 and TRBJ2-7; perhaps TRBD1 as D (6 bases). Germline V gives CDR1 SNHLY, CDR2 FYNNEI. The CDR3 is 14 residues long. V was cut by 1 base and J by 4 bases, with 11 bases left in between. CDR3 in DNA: TGTGCCAGCAGTGAAGGCAGGGGCCAATACGAGCAGTACTTC. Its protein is CASSEGRGQYEQYF.

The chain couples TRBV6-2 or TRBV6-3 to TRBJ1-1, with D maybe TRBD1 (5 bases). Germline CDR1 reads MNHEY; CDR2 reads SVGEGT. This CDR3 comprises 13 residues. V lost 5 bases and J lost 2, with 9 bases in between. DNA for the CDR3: TGTGCCAGCAGTGTGAGGGGTAACACTGAAGCTTTCTTT. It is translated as CASSVRGNTEAFF.

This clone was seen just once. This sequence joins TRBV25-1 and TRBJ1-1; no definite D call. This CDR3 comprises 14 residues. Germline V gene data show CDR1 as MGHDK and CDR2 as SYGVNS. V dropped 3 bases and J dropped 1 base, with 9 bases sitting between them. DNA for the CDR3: TGTGCCAGCAGTGACCCCTTTGGGAACACTGAAGCTTTCTTT. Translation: CASSDPFGNTEAFF.

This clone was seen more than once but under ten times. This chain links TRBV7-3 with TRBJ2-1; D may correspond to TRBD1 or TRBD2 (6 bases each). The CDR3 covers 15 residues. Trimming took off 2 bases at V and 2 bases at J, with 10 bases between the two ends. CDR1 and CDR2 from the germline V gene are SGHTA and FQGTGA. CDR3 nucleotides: TGTGCCAGCAGCTTACTCGGGGGCCCCTACAATGAGCAGTTCTTC. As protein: CASSLLGGPYNEQFF.

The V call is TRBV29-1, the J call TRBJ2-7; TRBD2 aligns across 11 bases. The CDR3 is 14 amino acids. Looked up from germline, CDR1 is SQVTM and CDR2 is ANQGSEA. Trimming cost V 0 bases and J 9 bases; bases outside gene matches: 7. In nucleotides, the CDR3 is TGCAGCGTTGAAGATAGCGGGAGGGCCCAGGCGCAGTACTTC. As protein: CSVEDSGRAQAQYF.

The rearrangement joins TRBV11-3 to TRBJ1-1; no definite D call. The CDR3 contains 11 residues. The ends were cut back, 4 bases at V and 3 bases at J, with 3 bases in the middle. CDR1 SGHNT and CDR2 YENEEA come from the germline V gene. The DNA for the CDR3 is TGTGCCAGCAGCTCATACACTGAAGCTTTCTTT. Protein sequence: CASSSYTEAFF.

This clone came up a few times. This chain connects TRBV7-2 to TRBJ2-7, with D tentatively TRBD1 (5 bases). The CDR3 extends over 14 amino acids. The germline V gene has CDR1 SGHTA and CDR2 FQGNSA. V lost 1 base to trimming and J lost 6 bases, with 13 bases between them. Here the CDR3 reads CASSLGVQGGEQYF. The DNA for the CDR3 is TGTGCCAGCAGCTTAGGAGTCCAGGGTGGCGAGCAGTACTTC.

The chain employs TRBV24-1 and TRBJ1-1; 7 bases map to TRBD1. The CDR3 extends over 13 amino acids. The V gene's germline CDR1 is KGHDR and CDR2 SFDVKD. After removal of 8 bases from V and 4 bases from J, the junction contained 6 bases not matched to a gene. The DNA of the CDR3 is TGTGCCACCATGGGACAGTCGAGCACTGAAGCTTTCTTT. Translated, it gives CATMGQSSTEAFF.

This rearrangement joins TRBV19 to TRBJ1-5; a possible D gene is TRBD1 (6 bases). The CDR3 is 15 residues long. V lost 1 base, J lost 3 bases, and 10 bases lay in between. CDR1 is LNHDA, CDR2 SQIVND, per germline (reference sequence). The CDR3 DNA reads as TGTGCCAGTAGTATAGCAGGGGCCCTCAATCAGCCCCAGCATTTT. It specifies CASSIAGALNQPQHF.

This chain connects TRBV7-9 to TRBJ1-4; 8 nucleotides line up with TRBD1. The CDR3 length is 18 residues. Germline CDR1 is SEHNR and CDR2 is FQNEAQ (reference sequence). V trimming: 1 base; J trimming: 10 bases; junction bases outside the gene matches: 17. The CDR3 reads CASSLGVSRGLISGKLFF. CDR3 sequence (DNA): TGTGCCAGCAGCTTAGGAGTGAGCAGGGGGCTCATATCGGGAAAACTGTTTTTT.

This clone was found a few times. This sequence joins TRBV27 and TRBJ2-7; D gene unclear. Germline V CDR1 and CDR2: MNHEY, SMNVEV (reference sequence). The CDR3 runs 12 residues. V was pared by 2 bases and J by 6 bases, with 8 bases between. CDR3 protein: CASSLVGGEQYF. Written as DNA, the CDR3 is TGTGCCAGCAGTTTAGTAGGTGGCGAGCAGTACTTC.

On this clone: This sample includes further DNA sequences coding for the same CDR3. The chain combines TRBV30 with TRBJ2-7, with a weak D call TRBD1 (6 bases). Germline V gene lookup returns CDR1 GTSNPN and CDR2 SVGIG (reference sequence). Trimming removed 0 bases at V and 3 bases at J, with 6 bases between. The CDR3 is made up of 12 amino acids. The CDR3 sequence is CAWSVGGYEQYF. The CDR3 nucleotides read TGTGCCTGGAGTGTAGGGGGCTACGAGCAGTACTTC.

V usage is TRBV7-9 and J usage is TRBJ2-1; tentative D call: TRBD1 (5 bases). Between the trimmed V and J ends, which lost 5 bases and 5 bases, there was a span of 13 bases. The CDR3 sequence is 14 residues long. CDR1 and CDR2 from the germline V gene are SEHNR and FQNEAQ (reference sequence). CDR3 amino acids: CASSHRDSNNEQFF. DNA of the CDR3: TGTGCCAGCAGCCACCGCGACAGCAACAATGAGCAGTTCTTC.

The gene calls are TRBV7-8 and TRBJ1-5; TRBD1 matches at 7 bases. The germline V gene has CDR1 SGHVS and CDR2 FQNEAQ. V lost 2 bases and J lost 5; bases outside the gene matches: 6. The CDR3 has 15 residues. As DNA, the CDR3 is TGTGCCAGCAGCTTATTCAACAGGGGTGATCAGCCCCAGCATTTT. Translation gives CASSLFNRGDQPQHF.

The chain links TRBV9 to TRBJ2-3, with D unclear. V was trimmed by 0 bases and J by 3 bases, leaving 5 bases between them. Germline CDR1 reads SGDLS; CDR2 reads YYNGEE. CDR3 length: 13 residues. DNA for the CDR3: TGTGCCAGCAGCGTAGCCGATACAGATACGCAGTATTTT. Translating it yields CASSVADTDTQYF. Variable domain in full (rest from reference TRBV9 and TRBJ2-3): DSGVTQTPKHLITATGQRVTLRCSPRSGDLSVYWYQQSLDQGLQFLIQYYNGEERAKGNILERFSAQQFPDLHSELNLSSLELGDSALYFCASSVADTDTQYFGPGTRLTVL.

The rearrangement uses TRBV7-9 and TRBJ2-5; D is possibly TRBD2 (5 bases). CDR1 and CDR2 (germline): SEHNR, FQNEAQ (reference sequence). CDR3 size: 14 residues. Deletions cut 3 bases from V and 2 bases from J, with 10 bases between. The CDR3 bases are TGTGCCAGCAGCTTTTGGGGAGAACAAGAGACCCAGTACTTC. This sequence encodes CASSFWGEQETQYF.

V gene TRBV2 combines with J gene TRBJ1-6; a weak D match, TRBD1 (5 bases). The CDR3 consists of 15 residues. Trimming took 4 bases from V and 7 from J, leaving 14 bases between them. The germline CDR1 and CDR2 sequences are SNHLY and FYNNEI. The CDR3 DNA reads TGTGCCAGCAGTGGAGACAGCCCGTTAAATTCACCCCTCCACTTT. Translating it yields CASSGDSPLNSPLHF.

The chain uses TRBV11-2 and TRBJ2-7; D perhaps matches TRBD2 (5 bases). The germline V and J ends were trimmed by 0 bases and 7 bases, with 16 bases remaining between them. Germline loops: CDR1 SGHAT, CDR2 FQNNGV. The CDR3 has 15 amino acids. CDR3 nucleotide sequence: TGTGCCAGCAGCTTAGATCGGAGCGGCAGAGGGGAGCAGTACTTC. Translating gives CASSLDRSGRGEQYF.

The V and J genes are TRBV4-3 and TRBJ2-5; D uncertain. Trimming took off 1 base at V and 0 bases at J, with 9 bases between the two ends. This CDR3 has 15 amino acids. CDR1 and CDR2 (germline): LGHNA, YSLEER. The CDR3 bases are TGCGCCAGCAGCCAAGGGACCGTTTACCAAGAGACCCAGTACTTC. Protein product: CASSQGTVYQETQYF.

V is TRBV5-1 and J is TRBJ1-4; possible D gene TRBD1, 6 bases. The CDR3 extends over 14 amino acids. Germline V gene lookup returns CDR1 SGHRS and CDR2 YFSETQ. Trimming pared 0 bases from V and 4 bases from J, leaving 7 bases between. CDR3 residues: CASSLGGGNEKLFF. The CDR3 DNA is TGCGCCAGCAGCTTGGGAGGGGGTAATGAAAAACTGTTTTTT. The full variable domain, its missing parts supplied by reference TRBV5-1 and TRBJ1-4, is KAGVTQTPRYLIKTRGQQVTLSCSPISGHRSVSWYQQTPGQGLQFLFEYFSETQRNKGNFPGRFSGRQFSNSRSEMNVSTLELGDSALYLCASSLGGGNEKLFFGSGTQLSVL.

CDR3 sequence (DNA): TGTGCCAGCAGCCAAGATCCTGGGTTACGGCGCTCCTACAATGAGCAGTTCTTC. As protein: CASSQDPGLRRSYNEQFF. This chain uses TRBV3-1 (or the pseudogene TRBV3-2) with TRBJ2-1; no clear D. V lost 0 bases, J lost 0 bases, and 15 bases lay in between. This CDR3 is 18 amino acids long. Germline values: CDR1 LGHDT, CDR2 YNNKEL (reference sequence).

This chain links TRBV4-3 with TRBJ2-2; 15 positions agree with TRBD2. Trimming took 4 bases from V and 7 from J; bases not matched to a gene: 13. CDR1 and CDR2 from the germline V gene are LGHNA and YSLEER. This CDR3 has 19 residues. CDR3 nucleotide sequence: TGCGCCAGCAGCCCCGGGACTAGCGGGGGGAAAATTGGTGACGGGGAGCTGTTTTTT. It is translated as CASSPGTSGGKIGDGELFF.

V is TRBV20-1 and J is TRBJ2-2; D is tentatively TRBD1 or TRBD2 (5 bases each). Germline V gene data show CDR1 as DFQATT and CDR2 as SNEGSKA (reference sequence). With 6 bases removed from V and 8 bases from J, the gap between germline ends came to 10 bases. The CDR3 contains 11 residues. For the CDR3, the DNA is TGCAGTGCCCTAGGGACGGGGGAGCTGTTTTTT. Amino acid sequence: CSALGTGELFF.

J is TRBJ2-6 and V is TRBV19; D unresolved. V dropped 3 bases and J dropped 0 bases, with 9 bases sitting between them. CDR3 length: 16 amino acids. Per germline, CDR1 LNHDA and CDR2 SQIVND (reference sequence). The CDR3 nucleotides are TGTGCCAGTAGTATCACGTTCCGCTCTGGGGCCAACGTCCTGACTTTC. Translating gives CASSITFRSGANVLTF.

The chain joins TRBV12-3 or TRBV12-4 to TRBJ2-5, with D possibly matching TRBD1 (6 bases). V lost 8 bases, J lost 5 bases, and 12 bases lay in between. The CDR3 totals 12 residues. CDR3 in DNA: TGTGCCAGCGTCGGCCAGGGGGAGACCCAGTACTTC. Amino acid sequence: CASVGQGETQYF.